This is a list of T cell receptor beta chains from one sample in a study of T-cell reconstitution after alpha-beta-depleted transplantation in children. In TCRdb, the PCR reads were re-called with MiXCR into one record per CDR3 protein. The sample contains approximately 340,000 distinct CDR3 sequences, about a tenth of which appear only once. The sequencing here drew on PBMCs from the stem cell graft donor, taken from the stem cell graft. These receptors were collected from a human donor who donated a stem cell graft to a child with acute lymphoblastic leukemia. Each CDR3 is given with its conserved first and last residue. D genes are given only for firm matches. The size entry is marked missing in some rows and otherwise reads once, few, many or a size class.

d_call: TRBD1
j_call: TRBJ1-5
clone_size: NA
v_call: TRBV4-2
cdr3_nt: TGTGCCAGCAGCCCCGACGGGACAGGTCTTTATATCAATCAGCCCCAGCATTTT
cdr3_aa: CASSPDGTGLYINQPQHF

d_call: TRBD2
j_call: TRBJ2-7
clone_size: NA
v_call: TRBV7-9
cdr3_nt: TGTGCCAGCAGCCCCAGACTAGCGGGAGTTGAGCAGTACTTC
cdr3_aa: CASSPRLAGVEQYF

d_call: NA
j_call: TRBJ2-7
clone_size: few
v_call: TRBV7-3
cdr3_nt: TGTGCCAGCAGCTTAATGGGGGGCGGATACGAGCAGTACTTC
cdr3_aa: CASSLMGGGYEQYF

d_call: TRBD1
j_call: TRBJ2-2
clone_size: NA
v_call: TRBV4-2
cdr3_nt: TGTGCCAGCAGCGTTCGCAGGGGGCGGTTAAACGGGGAGCTGTTTTTT
cdr3_aa: CASSVRRGRLNGELFF

d_call: TRBD2
j_call: TRBJ2-2
clone_size: few
v_call: TRBV28
cdr3_nt: TGTGCCAGCAGTCAGCTAGCGGGAGGGCCCGCGAACACCGGGGAGCTGTTTTTT
cdr3_aa: CASSQLAGGPANTGELFF

d_call: NA
j_call: TRBJ1-3
clone_size: many
v_call: TRBV29-1
cdr3_nt: TGCAGCGTGCGTGGGCCCTCTGGAAACACCATATATTTT
cdr3_aa: CSVRGPSGNTIYF

d_call: NA
j_call: TRBJ1-2
clone_size: few
v_call: TRBV5-6
cdr3_nt: TGTGCCAGCAGCTTTCTTCGGGGTGTGGGGAGCCTATACTATGGCTACACCTTC
cdr3_aa: CASSFLRGVGSLYYGYTF

d_call: TRBD2
j_call: TRBJ2-3
clone_size: NA
v_call: TRBV5-1
cdr3_nt: TGCGCCAGCACCAGCGGGGGGGGCACAGATACGCAGTATTTT
cdr3_aa: CASTSGGGTDTQYF

d_call: TRBD2
j_call: TRBJ2-3
clone_size: many
v_call: TRBV4-2
cdr3_nt: TGTGCCAGCAGCCAAGGGGGTAGCGGGAGCAAGTATTTT
cdr3_aa: CASSQGGSGSKYF

d_call: NA
j_call: TRBJ2-7
clone_size: NA
v_call: TRBV7-2
cdr3_nt: TGTGCCAGCAGCTTCCCGGGAGTTGGTGAGCAGTACTTC
cdr3_aa: CASSFPGVGEQYF

d_call: TRBD1
j_call: TRBJ2-7
clone_size: NA
v_call: TRBV12-3/TRBV12-4
cdr3_nt: TGTGCCAGCAGTAGCCGGGACAGGGGGCGGATGTTTTCCTACGAGCAGTACTTC
cdr3_aa: CASSSRDRGRMFSYEQYF

d_call: NA
j_call: TRBJ2-3
clone_size: NA
v_call: TRBV9
cdr3_nt: TGTGCCAGCAGCGTTGACCGAGATACGCAGTATTTT
cdr3_aa: CASSVDRDTQYF

d_call: NA
j_call: TRBJ1-2
clone_size: NA
v_call: TRBV5-4
cdr3_nt: TGTGCCAGCAGCTGGCAGAATTATGGCTACACCTTC
cdr3_aa: CASSWQNYGYTF

d_call: NA
j_call: TRBJ1-2
clone_size: many
v_call: TRBV20-1
cdr3_nt: TGCAGTGTTGACCGTTCGGGCTATGGCTACACCTTC
cdr3_aa: CSVDRSGYGYTF

d_call: TRBD2
j_call: TRBJ2-2
clone_size: few
v_call: TRBV5-1
cdr3_nt: TGCGCCAGCAGCTTGGGGTCTAGCGGGAGGAGGCGTACCGGGGAGCTGTTTTTT
cdr3_aa: CASSLGSSGRRRTGELFF

d_call: TRBD2
j_call: TRBJ2-1
clone_size: many
v_call: TRBV15
cdr3_nt: TGTGCCACCAGCATACGGCTAGCGGGACTCGATGAGCAGTTCTTC
cdr3_aa: CATSIRLAGLDEQFF

d_call: TRBD2
j_call: TRBJ2-6
clone_size: NA
v_call: TRBV15
cdr3_nt: TGTGCCACCAGCAGGGGCGGGGGAGCGGGAGTCCCTGGGGCCAACGTCCTGACTTTC
cdr3_aa: CATSRGGGAGVPGANVLTF

d_call: NA
j_call: TRBJ1-5
clone_size: many
v_call: TRBV5-1
cdr3_nt: TGCGCCAGCAGCTTGGGGACTAATCAGCCCCAGCATTTT
cdr3_aa: CASSLGTNQPQHF

d_call: TRBD1
j_call: TRBJ2-6
clone_size: NA
v_call: TRBV5-6
cdr3_nt: TGTGCCAGCAGGGGACAGGGTGTCGGTGGGGCCAACGTCCTGACTTTC
cdr3_aa: CASRGQGVGGANVLTF

d_call: TRBD1
j_call: TRBJ2-5
clone_size: NA
v_call: TRBV20-1
cdr3_nt: TGCAGTGCTAGAGAAGACAGGGGGAAAGAGACCCAGTACTTC
cdr3_aa: CSAREDRGKETQYF

d_call: NA
j_call: TRBJ2-2
clone_size: few
v_call: TRBV7-9
cdr3_nt: TGTGCCAGCAGCCCCCCGGACAGTGGAGGCGGGGAGCTGTTTTTT
cdr3_aa: CASSPPDSGGGELFF

d_call: TRBD2
j_call: TRBJ2-2
clone_size: few
v_call: TRBV12-3/TRBV12-4
cdr3_nt: TGTGCCAGCAGTCACCGCGGACTAGCGGGAGACACCGGGGAGCTGTTTTTT
cdr3_aa: CASSHRGLAGDTGELFF

d_call: NA
j_call: TRBJ2-2
clone_size: NA
v_call: TRBV6-6
cdr3_nt: TGTGCCAGCATGCATAGTAACACCGGGGAGCTGTTTTTT
cdr3_aa: CASMHSNTGELFF

d_call: NA
j_call: TRBJ1-3
clone_size: many
v_call: TRBV7-9
cdr3_nt: TGTGCCAGCAGCCTTTTTGACAGCCGGGAGTCTGGAAACACCATATATTTT
cdr3_aa: CASSLFDSRESGNTIYF

d_call: NA
j_call: TRBJ2-3
clone_size: few
v_call: TRBV12-3/TRBV12-4
cdr3_nt: TGTGCCAGCAGTTTACATAGGAGACGCACAGATACGCAGTATTTT
cdr3_aa: CASSLHRRRTDTQYF

d_call: TRBD2
j_call: TRBJ2-1
clone_size: many
v_call: TRBV5-1
cdr3_nt: TGCGCCAGCAGCCACGGGTCTAGCGGGGAAGAGCAGTTCTTC
cdr3_aa: CASSHGSSGEEQFF

d_call: TRBD2
j_call: TRBJ2-1
clone_size: few
v_call: TRBV28
cdr3_nt: TGTGCCAGCAGTTTATACGCTAGCGGGAGGGCCTCGAGGACCAATGAGCAGTTCTTC
cdr3_aa: CASSLYASGRASRTNEQFF

d_call: NA
j_call: TRBJ2-2
clone_size: many
v_call: TRBV7-2
cdr3_nt: TGTGCCAGCAGCTCCCCGTTTATGGGCAACACCGGGGAGCTGTTTTTT
cdr3_aa: CASSSPFMGNTGELFF

d_call: TRBD2
j_call: TRBJ2-3
clone_size: NA
v_call: TRBV4-1
cdr3_nt: TGCGCCAGCAGCCAAGTTGGACTAGCCCGTGATACGCAGTATTTT
cdr3_aa: CASSQVGLARDTQYF

d_call: NA
j_call: TRBJ1-2
clone_size: NA
v_call: TRBV5-5
cdr3_nt: TGTGCCAGCAGCTTGGCTGGAGGGACGATCTATGGCTACACCTTC
cdr3_aa: CASSLAGGTIYGYTF

d_call: NA
j_call: TRBJ2-1
clone_size: NA
v_call: TRBV20-1
cdr3_nt: TGCAGTGCTAGAGAGGACCAGTTCGAATACAATGAGCAGTTCTTC
cdr3_aa: CSAREDQFEYNEQFF

d_call: NA
j_call: TRBJ1-6
clone_size: NA
v_call: TRBV5-6
cdr3_nt: TGTGCCAGCAGCTTGGCCAACAGACCTTATAATTCACCCCTCCACTTT
cdr3_aa: CASSLANRPYNSPLHF

d_call: TRBD1
j_call: TRBJ2-7
clone_size: NA
v_call: TRBV4-3
cdr3_nt: TGCGCCAGCAGCCTTCTGTTAGGGACAGGGCTATTCGAGCAGTACTTC
cdr3_aa: CASSLLLGTGLFEQYF

d_call: NA
j_call: TRBJ2-7
clone_size: few
v_call: TRBV7-9
cdr3_nt: TGTGCCAGCAGCAAGGCACCACGGTACGAGCAGTACTTC
cdr3_aa: CASSKAPRYEQYF

d_call: TRBD2
j_call: TRBJ2-2
clone_size: many
v_call: TRBV27
cdr3_nt: TGTGCCAGCAGTCCCCTCCCCGGGGGGTCCAAAACCGGGGAGCTGTTTTTT
cdr3_aa: CASSPLPGGSKTGELFF

d_call: NA
j_call: TRBJ2-5
clone_size: many
v_call: TRBV5-1
cdr3_nt: TGCGCCAGCAGCTTGGACAGGGCAGCAGAGACCCAGTACTTC
cdr3_aa: CASSLDRAAETQYF

d_call: NA
j_call: TRBJ1-4
clone_size: few
v_call: TRBV28
cdr3_nt: TGTGCCAGCACGCACGAAGGGAGTAATGAAAAACTGTTTTTT
cdr3_aa: CASTHEGSNEKLFF

d_call: NA
j_call: TRBJ2-7
clone_size: few
v_call: TRBV27
cdr3_nt: TGTGCCAGCAGTATTCGAGGACAAATCTCCTACGAGCAGTACTTC
cdr3_aa: CASSIRGQISYEQYF

d_call: NA
j_call: TRBJ2-1
clone_size: few
v_call: TRBV2
cdr3_nt: TGTGCCAGCAATCTCCAGATATTTACCTACAATGAGCAGTTCTTC
cdr3_aa: CASNLQIFTYNEQFF

d_call: TRBD2
j_call: TRBJ2-3
clone_size: few
v_call: TRBV5-6
cdr3_nt: TGTGCCAGCAGCCGGACGGGGGTAGCGGGAGGGCCGGGCACAGATACGCAGTATTTT
cdr3_aa: CASSRTGVAGGPGTDTQYF

d_call: NA
j_call: TRBJ1-6
clone_size: few
v_call: TRBV28
cdr3_nt: TGTGCCAGCAAATATTTTTGGATGCAGGGTTCGTTGGATTCACCCCTCCACTTT
cdr3_aa: CASKYFWMQGSLDSPLHF

d_call: NA
j_call: TRBJ2-1
clone_size: few
v_call: TRBV27
cdr3_nt: TGTGCCAGCAGATCGACTAGTTGGCGTGGCAATGAGCAGTTCTTC
cdr3_aa: CASRSTSWRGNEQFF

d_call: TRBD2
j_call: TRBJ2-1
clone_size: many
v_call: TRBV4-3
cdr3_nt: TGCGCCAGCAGCCAAGACGGCGGGAGTAGGGATGAGCAGTTCTTC
cdr3_aa: CASSQDGGSRDEQFF

d_call: NA
j_call: TRBJ1-5
clone_size: few
v_call: TRBV6-2/TRBV6-3
cdr3_nt: TGTGCCAGCAGCCGAACCGGGACTCCTTACGCGGGGCCCCAGCATTTT
cdr3_aa: CASSRTGTPYAGPQHF

d_call: TRBD1
j_call: TRBJ2-7
clone_size: NA
v_call: TRBV5-1
cdr3_nt: TGCGCCAGCAGCTTGAAGGCTCGGGACAGGGGTTTATACGAGCAGTACTTC
cdr3_aa: CASSLKARDRGLYEQYF